This T cell receptor beta chain was observed in a study of T cells after somatic rescue of genetic block. CDR1 is LGHNA, CDR2 YNFKEQ, per germline. Trimming shortened V by 0 bases and J by 7 bases, and 19 bases separated the two germline ends. The CDR3 runs to 16 residues. TCRdb keeps only in-frame clones here, not all; method: immunoSEQ multiplex PCR. The sample has about 110,000 clones; under 95% are singletons. This clonotype was obtained from a woman under 30. The chain couples TRBV4-2 to TRBJ2-7, with TRBD1 as a possible D gene (6 bases). The sequencing input was peripheral blood mononuclear cells (PBMCs). The CDR3 is CASSQDLGTPRREQYF. CDR3 DNA sequence: TGTGCCAGCAGCCAAGATCTTGGGACACCTAGAAGGGAGCAGTACTTC.